The entry below describes one T cell receptor (beta chain). This clone's antigen is unknown. No much larger clone is present one base from it, and per-base qualities are unavailable. Library preparation employed multiplex PCR. The sequencer was an Illumina HiSeq 4000. To build TCR beta libraries, CDR3 regions were amplified by Arm-PCR using iRepertoire HTBI primers. Before sequencing, the PCR products underwent gel purification. As for the authors' bioinformatics: Across samples, roughly 60 TRBV and 13 to 15 TRBJ segments were identified and used for gene usage analysis of CDR3 amino acid clonotypes. Filtered high-quality paired reads were merged into contigs using COPE and FqMerger. BLAST was used to align contigs to the IMGT TRBV, TRBD and TRBJ reference genes, and CDR3 was defined following IMGT. Any clonotype with a frequency above 0.1% was counted as a highly expanded clone. Shannon entropy was used to measure repertoire diversity, and the Gini coefficient was used to measure V-J evenness. Public clonotypes were defined as clonotypes shared by more than one individual. TCRdb reprocessed the public reads (quality trimming at Q25 with fastp, clone calling with MiXCR) and kept in-frame beta chains. Merged by CDR3 protein, the rows form single entries marked with the most common genes and DNA. TCRdb, not the original authors, processed these V and J calls. The sample table holds about 530,000 distinct CDR3 sequences, of which about 16% were seen once. In total, the top ten clones hold approximately 25% of the sample.

The CDR3 holds 14 amino acids from the cysteine to the phenylalanine. Only the CDR3 region is kept as DNA, spanning 42 bases read in frame from base 1. V gives up 6 bases and J gives up 3 bases, and the segment between their germline ends measures 12 bases. The data were obtained in a study of regulatory T cells in long-lasting Graves disease (dated by TCRdb to the early 2020s). Turning to the overall study: Patients with newly diagnosed Graves' disease had been on antithyroid drugs for under 3 months. This study used TCR sequencing and RNA sequencing of peripheral blood to compare persistent Graves' disease patients against newly diagnosed Graves' disease patients. The study was conducted in China and was registered as a clinical trial. A total of around 35 samples underwent TCR sequencing, from about 13 patients with persistent Graves' disease and 20 patients with newly diagnosed Graves' disease. What the authors observed across the whole study: The small sample size was acknowledged by the authors as a limitation that may reduce accuracy. Compared with newly diagnosed patients, patients with persistent Graves' disease had lower TCR Shannon entropy and fewer highly expanded clones, which suggests clonal expansion. Sequencing and analysis were limited to the TCR beta chain. TRBV28, TRBJ1-2 and TRBJ2-5 were preferentially used in persistent disease, while TRBV20-1 and TRBJ2-1 were favored in newly diagnosed disease. Persistent patients shared more public clonotypes among themselves (2,741) than newly diagnosed patients did (about 900). The study examined only peripheral blood because the primary lesion, thyroid tissue, could not be accessed.

The sample's time point label, in plain terms: newly diagnosed GD, antithyroid drugs for less than 3 months. For both TCR sequencing and RNA sequencing, RNA was extracted from PBMCs in TRIzol. The diagnosis of Graves' disease was made according to American Thyroid Association guidelines. Recruitment of patients was carried out at an endocrinology department in Xi'an, China. Each patient gave approximately 10 milliliters of peripheral blood, collected in an EDTA anticoagulant tube. Ficoll Paque Plus density gradient separation was used to isolate PBMCs, and no further T cell sorting was performed. An Agilent 2100 Bioanalyzer and agarose gel were used to assess RNA quality, and a NanoDrop 2000 was used to measure RNA concentration. The same sample was also used in a study of T cells in Graves' hyperthyroidism and ophthalmopathy. The second study's authors report: Stable Graves' hyperthyroidism was defined as the absence of progression to ophthalmopathy over 18 months of follow-up. The hyperthyroidism patients were between 18 and 65 years old and newly diagnosed, with a disease duration of less than 2 months. The study excluded patients with uncontrolled infections, other autoimmune diseases, pregnancy or lactation. Clinical symptoms, serum thyroxine and TRAb, thyroid ultrasound, and orbital computed tomography formed the basis for the diagnoses. A first-round RT-PCR of the TCR CDR3 used the HTBI primer set with the Qiagen OneStep RT-PCR kit. Blood samples also contained most of the expanded thyroid clonotypes (frequency above 0.001), which suggests that blood repertoires may reflect thyroid immune responses. Ophthalmopathy was separated from stable hyperthyroidism by a 13 V-J signature model, with around 90% sensitivity and around 81% specificity obtained in cross-validation and 80%/75% obtained in testing. In validation, the model predicted progression to ophthalmopathy a median of about 6.8 months before onset, with about 70% sensitivity and roughly 77% specificity. TCR V-J signatures able to tell the groups apart were searched for in a discovery cohort of 90 to 100 patients, of whom 43 had Graves' ophthalmopathy and 55 to 65 had stable Graves' hyperthyroidism. An independent validation cohort of around 19 hyperthyroidism patients and 17 patients who later progressed to ophthalmopathy tested prospective prediction of ophthalmopathy. The approximately 90 discovery patients were randomly split 7:3 into training and test sets. Thyroid tissue and blood T-cell repertoires from more than 5 Graves' hyperthyroidism patients were also compared in the study. Once sampling was done, hyperthyroidism patients were given methimazole at a starting dose of 30 mg daily, whereas ophthalmopathy patients were given high-dose intravenous methylprednisolone. The libraries were constructed in a second round of multiplex PCR and then size-selected and purified. Libraries were sequenced paired-end with 100 bp reads on an Illumina HiSeq2000. SOAPnuke was used to process the raw data, removing reads that contained adapters or uncalled bases, had a mean Phred below 15, or lacked an exact match to the constant primer or identifier. High-quality paired reads were merged using COPE v1.2.5, and each unique nucleotide sequence was defined as a clonotype. MiTCR v1.1 was used to align clonotypes to the IMGT TRBV, TRBD and TRBJ reference segments. Only V-J combinations with frequency above 0.0001, covering 99% to 99.2% of repertoires, were analysed. A TCS score was defined as the ratio of F50 (clonal expansion) to E x V (chaos), with BLOSUM62-based TCRdist applied between CDR3 peptides within each V-J. Welch's t-statistics and random forest reduced fewer than 600 V-J features to 10 to 15, which were used in a naive Bayes classifier (R e1071). Sample size was not statistically predetermined, and investigators were not blinded to group allocation. The paper reports TCR Vbeta CDR3 sequencing of approximately 130 peripheral blood samples: approximately 41 ophthalmopathy, 75 to 80 hyperthyroidism and 17 progressor patients.

The sequence links TRBV12-3 or TRBV12-4 to TRBJ2-1, with no D gene named confidently. The sequence was collected from a woman aged 35-65 years with Graves disease. Donor details come from another sample of the same person, matched by shared clones. The sequencing used peripheral blood mononuclear cells (PBMCs), collected at new diagnosis, from a patient treated with antithyroid drugs. The nucleotide sequence reads TGTGCCAGCAGGTCCAATGCCCACTACAATGAGCAGTTCTTC. Its amino acids are CASRSNAHYNEQFF.